The rows below give T cell receptor beta chains drawn from one sample of a study of a mutant IDH1 vaccine in newly diagnosed glioma. The table came from immunoSEQ multiplex PCR; TCRdb's copy has only in-frame clones and leaves some out. In the table there are about 82,000 clones, 85% of which are singletons. Their antigen targets remain unknown. The source material was PBMCs, sampled from a glioma patient whose treatment included an IDH1 peptide vaccine. The origin of the receptors is a man in his thirties or forties with glioma. Some clones in this sample may be carry-over from other donors' samples. Both conserved end residues are part of each CDR3. A D gene is named only where the DNA matches it firmly. Clone size is not always given. Where it is, it says once, few, many or a class for expanded clones.

cdr3_nt: TGTGCCAGCAGCTCGGGGGACAGAGCCTACGAGCAGTACTTC
cdr3_aa: CASSSGDRAYEQYF
d_call: NA
clone_size: NA
j_call: TRBJ2-7
v_call: TRBV7-9

cdr3_nt: TGTGCCACCAGCAGAGAGCGACTAGCAGGGCTCGAGCAGTACTTC
cdr3_aa: CATSRERLAGLEQYF
d_call: TRBD2
clone_size: NA
j_call: TRBJ2-7
v_call: TRBV15

cdr3_nt: TGTGCCAGCAGCTCTCTTAGGGACAATGAGCAGTTCTTC
cdr3_aa: CASSSLRDNEQFF
d_call: NA
clone_size: once
j_call: TRBJ2-1
v_call: TRBV7-9

cdr3_nt: TGTGCCAGCAGCCCGGGCCCGAGCACAGATACGCAGTATTTT
cdr3_aa: CASSPGPSTDTQYF
d_call: NA
clone_size: NA
j_call: TRBJ2-3
v_call: TRBV7-7

cdr3_nt: TGCGCCAGCAGCTTGGCCGTGGCCTACGAGCAGTACTTC
cdr3_aa: CASSLAVAYEQYF
d_call: NA
clone_size: NA
j_call: TRBJ2-7
v_call: TRBV5-1

cdr3_nt: TGTGCCAGCAGCGGGAAGGGGAGCTCTGGGGCCAACGTCCTGACTTTC
cdr3_aa: CASSGKGSSGANVLTF
d_call: NA
clone_size: few
j_call: TRBJ2-6
v_call: TRBV9

cdr3_nt: TGCGCCAGCAGCTTGGAACCTAGCGGGGAAAATGAGCAGTTCTTC
cdr3_aa: CASSLEPSGENEQFF
d_call: TRBD2
clone_size: NA
j_call: TRBJ2-1
v_call: TRBV5-1

cdr3_nt: TGTGCCAGCAGTTACAGGCAGGCCTATGGCTACACCTTC
cdr3_aa: CASSYRQAYGYTF
d_call: NA
clone_size: NA
j_call: TRBJ1-2
v_call: TRBV6-5

cdr3_nt: TGTGCCAGCAGTTACGGGACAGGGGACACCGGGGAGCTGTTTTTT
cdr3_aa: CASSYGTGDTGELFF
d_call: TRBD1
clone_size: NA
j_call: TRBJ2-2
v_call: TRBV6-5

cdr3_nt: TGTGCCAGCAGCCCTGGGGGGGATGAGCAGTTCTTC
cdr3_aa: CASSPGGDEQFF
d_call: TRBD2
clone_size: NA
j_call: TRBJ2-1
v_call: TRBV7-9

cdr3_nt: TGTGCCAGCAGCTGGACGGGGAACACTGAAGCTTTCTTT
cdr3_aa: CASSWTGNTEAFF
d_call: NA
clone_size: NA
j_call: TRBJ1-1
v_call: TRBV11-3

cdr3_nt: TGTGCCAGCAGCTTGAACAGCAATCAGCCCCAGCATTTT
cdr3_aa: CASSLNSNQPQHF
d_call: NA
clone_size: NA
j_call: TRBJ1-5
v_call: TRBV7-2

cdr3_nt: TGTGCCAGCAGCTTCCAGGGCTCAGATACGCAGTATTTT
cdr3_aa: CASSFQGSDTQYF
d_call: NA
clone_size: NA
j_call: TRBJ2-3
v_call: TRBV7-2

cdr3_nt: TGTGCCAGCAGTGAAGATCAACGGGACAGGAGCTCTGGGGCCAACGTCCTGACTTTC
cdr3_aa: CASSEDQRDRSSGANVLTF
d_call: TRBD1
clone_size: NA
j_call: TRBJ2-6
v_call: TRBV6-1

cdr3_nt: TGTGCCAGCAGCCGTGGACAGGGGGGGACTAATGAAAAACTGTTTTTT
cdr3_aa: CASSRGQGGTNEKLFF
d_call: TRBD1
clone_size: NA
j_call: TRBJ1-4
v_call: TRBV5-6

cdr3_nt: TGCGCCAGCAGTCAGGCCGGGGGGGGCCGAGCTGAGCAGTTCTTC
cdr3_aa: CASSQAGGGRAEQFF
d_call: TRBD2
clone_size: once
j_call: TRBJ2-1
v_call: TRBV4-3

cdr3_nt: TGTGCCAGCAGCTTAAACGCGGTCGGGACAGATACGCAGTATTTT
cdr3_aa: CASSLNAVGTDTQYF
d_call: NA
clone_size: NA
j_call: TRBJ2-3
v_call: TRBV7-2

cdr3_nt: TGTGCCAGCAGTGGACAGGGAAGGAGAGAGACCCAGTACTTC
cdr3_aa: CASSGQGRRETQYF
d_call: TRBD1
clone_size: NA
j_call: TRBJ2-5
v_call: TRBV2

cdr3_nt: TGTGCCAGCAGTGAAAGTCGGATTAGCACAGATACGCAGTATTTT
cdr3_aa: CASSESRISTDTQYF
d_call: NA
clone_size: NA
j_call: TRBJ2-3
v_call: TRBV6-1

cdr3_nt: TGTGCCAGCAGTCCGCTCGACAGCGCTCGGAAGCATTTT
cdr3_aa: CASSPLDSARKHF
d_call: NA
clone_size: NA
j_call: TRBJ1-5
v_call: TRBV6-6